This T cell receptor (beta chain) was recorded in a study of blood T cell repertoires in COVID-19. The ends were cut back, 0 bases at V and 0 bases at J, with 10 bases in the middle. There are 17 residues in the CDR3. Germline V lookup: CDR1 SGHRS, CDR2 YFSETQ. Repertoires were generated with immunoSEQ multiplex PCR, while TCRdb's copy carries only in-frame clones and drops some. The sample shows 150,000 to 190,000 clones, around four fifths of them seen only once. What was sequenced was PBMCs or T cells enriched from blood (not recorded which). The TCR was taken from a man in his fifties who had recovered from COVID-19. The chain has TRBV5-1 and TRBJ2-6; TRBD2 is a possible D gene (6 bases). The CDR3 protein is CASSLVAGGSGANVLTF. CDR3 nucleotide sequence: TGCGCCAGCAGCTTGGTTGCCGGGGGCTCTGGGGCCAACGTCCTGACTTTC.